One and the same sample provided the 29 T cell receptor beta chains below, sequenced in a study of brain T cells in children with intractable seizures. TCRdb's table, derived via immunoSEQ multiplex PCR, lists solely in-frame clones and lacks some. The repertoire consists of roughly 69,000 clones, with about 96% occurring once and the leading ten covering approximately 0.37%. Sequenced here: peripheral blood, sampled at surgery. The source is a boy under three years old with focal cortical dysplasia and intractable seizures.

The V call is TRBV5-5, the J call TRBJ2-1; D might be TRBD2 (5 bases). The CDR3 is 17 residues long. In germline, CDR1 is SGHKS, CDR2 YYEKEE (reference sequence). V lost 3 bases to trimming and J lost 5 bases, with 21 bases between them. CDR3 nucleotide sequence: TGTGCCAGCAGCTCGGAGGCACTAAGGAAACCCCACAATGAGCAGTTCTTC. This codes for CASSSEALRKPHNEQFF.

In regard to this clone: This CDR3 is also generated by other DNA sequences in the sample. The chain has TRBV6-5 and TRBJ2-7; 8 bases are a match to TRBD2. The CDR3 covers 14 residues. V dropped 0 bases and J dropped 2; count of bases not matched to a gene: 0. Looked up from germline, CDR1 is MNHEY and CDR2 is SVGAGI. CDR3 nucleotide sequence: TGTGCCAGCAGTTACTCAGCGGGGGCCTACGAGCAGTACTTC. Translation: CASSYSAGAYEQYF.

V usage is TRBV4-1 and J usage is TRBJ2-3, with TRBD2 identical over 9 bases. Unmatched junction bases numbered 7, after V lost 0 bases and J lost 6 bases. The CDR3 is 16 residues long. Germline CDR1 and CDR2: MGHRA and YSYEKL. The CDR3 sequence: CASSQEGSGGADTQYF. In nucleotides, the CDR3 is TGCGCCAGCAGCCAAGAGGGTAGCGGGGGCGCCGATACGCAGTATTTT.

This clone has just a few counts. This chain uses TRBV5-4 with TRBJ2-7; no firm D call. V lost 0 bases and J 6 bases, leaving 10 bases between the germline ends. Germline V gene lookup returns CDR1 SGHNT and CDR2 YYREEE (reference sequence). This CDR3 comprises 13 residues. The CDR3 DNA sequence: TGTGCCAGCAGCTTGGGCTATCTCGGCGAGCAGTACTTC. This translates into CASSLGYLGEQYF.

The rearrangement joins TRBV7-9 to TRBJ1-5, with D perhaps matching TRBD1 (5 bases). This CDR3 contains 15 residues. The V end lost 6 bases, the J end lost 0 bases, and 12 bases lay between the germline ends. Germline V lookup: CDR1 SEHNR, CDR2 FQNEAQ (reference sequence). The CDR3, as DNA: TGTGCCAGCAGTTCGGACATCCATAGCAATCAGCCCCAGCATTTT. This translates into CASSSDIHSNQPQHF.

This clone was detected only once. The chain combines TRBV20-1 with TRBJ1-3, with D possibly TRBD1 on 5 matching bases. CDR3 size: 11 residues. V lost 5 bases and J lost 8, with 10 bases in between. From germline, CDR1 is DFQATT and CDR2 SNEGSKA (reference sequence). The CDR3 sequence is CSAAGTDTIYF. The CDR3 DNA is TGCAGTGCTGCAGGGACGGACACCATATATTTT.

The chain uses TRBV2 and TRBJ2-3, with 13 bases aligning to TRBD2. Trimming cost V 7 bases and J 6 bases; bases outside gene matches: 7. CDR1 is SNHLY, CDR2 FYNNEI, per germline. CDR3 length: 15 amino acids. Written as DNA, the CDR3 is TGTGCCAGCACGGGACTAGCGGGATTCACGGATACGCAGTATTTT. This encodes CASTGLAGFTDTQYF. Supplemented by reference TRBV2 and TRBJ2-3, the full variable domain reads EPEVTQTPSHQVTQMGQEVILRCVPISNHLYFYWYRQILGQKVEFLVSFYNNEISEKSEIFDDQFSVERPDGSNFTLKIRSTKLEDSAMYFCASTGLAGFTDTQYFGPGTRLTVL.

The chain uses TRBV7-9 and TRBJ2-7; 7 bases agree with TRBD1. This CDR3 comprises 17 residues. Germline loops: CDR1 SEHNR, CDR2 FQNEAQ (reference sequence). V trimming: 1 base; J trimming: 0 bases; junction bases outside the gene matches: 9. CDR3 in DNA: TGTGCCAGCAGCTTAGGGGTAGGACAGGAGAGCTCCTACGAGCAGTACTTC. It encodes CASSLGVGQESSYEQYF.

The chain combines TRBV19 with TRBJ1-2; 10 positions match TRBD1. The CDR3 loop spans 15 amino acids. V lost 2 bases and J lost 4; bases outside the gene matches: 4. The V gene's germline CDR1 is LNHDA and CDR2 SQIVND (reference sequence). CDR3 loop: CASSIWGQGPYGYTF. CDR3 coding DNA: TGTGCCAGTAGTATATGGGGACAGGGGCCCTATGGCTACACCTTC.

CDR3 nucleotide sequence: TGCGCCAGCAGCCCCATCAACTCGGACCTATCAGGGGGCTACACCTTC. Its translation: CASSPINSDLSGGYTF. The chain uses TRBV5-1 and TRBJ1-2; tentatively, D is TRBD1 (5 bases). This CDR3 spans 16 amino acids. The V and J ends lost 4 bases and 8 bases respectively, with 24 bases between them. Germline V CDR1 and CDR2: SGHRS, YFSETQ.

This chain uses TRBV12-5 with TRBJ2-5; the D gene is possibly TRBD2 (5 bases). This CDR3 contains 17 residues. Trimming shortened V by 1 base and J by 4 bases, and 19 bases separated the two germline ends. CDR1 is LGHNT, CDR2 FRNRAP, per germline. The CDR3 DNA reads TGTGCTAGTGGTTTGGCAACTGTCATACCGGGGAGAGAGACCCAGTACTTC. As protein: CASGLATVIPGRETQYF.

The chain has TRBV2 and TRBJ2-7, with TRBD1 as a possible D gene (6 bases). The CDR3 has 15 amino acids. Between the trimmed V and J ends, which lost 5 bases and 2 bases, there was a span of 16 bases. CDR1 is SNHLY, CDR2 FYNNEI, per germline. CDR3 residues: CASSPSQDSTYEQYF. DNA of the CDR3: TGTGCCAGCAGTCCTTCGCAGGACAGTACCTACGAGCAGTACTTC.

A single count supports this clone. The chain couples TRBV27 to TRBJ1-6; D not resolved. V was clipped by 4 bases and J by 11 bases, with 12 bases between them. This CDR3 contains 13 residues. Germline V gene data show CDR1 as MNHEY and CDR2 as SMNVEV (reference sequence). CDR3 residues: CASSSWWNTPLHF. The CDR3 nucleotides are TGTGCCAGCAGTTCGTGGTGGAACACACCCCTCCACTTT.

The chain has TRBV5-1 and TRBJ2-2; no clear D. The CDR3 is 12 amino acids. Germline CDR1 reads SGHRS; CDR2 reads YFSETQ. The germline V and J ends were trimmed by 1 base and 14 bases, with 12 bases remaining between them. Written as DNA, the CDR3 is TGCGCCAGCAGCTTGAATGGCGCGGAACTGTTTTTT. Amino acid sequence: CASSLNGAELFF.

This rearrangement joins TRBV18 to TRBJ2-5; TRBD2 agrees at 11 bases. V was clipped by 0 bases and J by 1 base; unmatched bases: 4. CDR1 KGHSH and CDR2 LQKENI come from the germline V gene. The length of the CDR3 is 17 residues. Written as DNA, the CDR3 is TGTGCCAGCTCACCACCCCGAACTAGCGGGGGCCAAGAGACCCAGTACTTC. As protein: CASSPPRTSGGQETQYF.

The rearrangement uses TRBV7-3 and TRBJ2-2; D might be TRBD2 (6 bases). Looked up from germline, CDR1 is SGHTA and CDR2 is FQGTGA. Between the trimmed V and J ends, which lost 7 bases and 5 bases, there was a span of 14 bases. The CDR3 is made up of 14 amino acids. The CDR3 loop reads CASKASAVTGELFF. CDR3 nucleotide sequence: TGTGCCAGCAAGGCTAGCGCCGTTACCGGGGAGCTGTTTTTT.

This chain's CDR3 is CASSQEGGGTGMVGEQFF. In DNA form, the CDR3 reads TGCGCCAGCAGCCAAGAGGGGGGAGGGACAGGGATGGTTGGAGAGCAGTTCTTC. The chain employs TRBV4-1 and TRBJ2-1; 9 bases line up with TRBD1. V shed 0 bases and J 10 bases; nucleotides not matched to a gene: 16. Germline-derived CDR1 and CDR2 are MGHRA and YSYEKL. This CDR3 has 18 residues.

The chain recombines TRBV15 with TRBJ1-1; 11 nucleotides agree with TRBD1. The length of the CDR3 is 16 residues. V gave up 1 base and J gave up 4 bases; unmatched junction bases: 5. Germline V gene lookup returns CDR1 LNHNV and CDR2 YYDKDF (reference sequence). The CDR3 region is CATSRGPGTGGTEAFF. CDR3 DNA: TGTGCCACCAGCAGAGGGCCTGGGACAGGGGGCACTGAAGCTTTCTTT. Full variable domain (outside the CDR3, taken from reference TRBV15 and TRBJ1-1): DAMVIQNPRYQVTQFGKPVTLSCSQTLNHNVMYWYQQKSSQAPKLLFHYYDKDFNNEADTPDNFQSRRPNTSFCFLDIRSPGLGDTAMYLCATSRGPGTGGTEAFFGQGTRLTVV.

This chain joins TRBV3-1 (or the pseudogene TRBV3-2) and TRBJ1-4; D is possibly TRBD1 (6 bases). There are 17 residues in the CDR3. Germline CDR1 LGHDT, CDR2 YNNKEL (reference sequence). With 1 base removed from V and 1 base from J, the gap between germline ends came to 13 bases. The CDR3 DNA sequence: TGTGCCAGCAGCCAAGTGTCCAGGGGTGGAACTAATGAAAAACTGTTTTTT. Translation gives CASSQVSRGGTNEKLFF.

The gene calls are TRBV5-8 and TRBJ2-1, with D possibly being TRBD2 (6 bases). This CDR3 is built from 15 residues. Germline CDR1 and CDR2: SGHTS and YDEGEE. The ends were cut back, 5 bases at V and 2 bases at J, with 14 bases in the middle. CDR3 nucleotides: TGTGCCAGCAGACCTCGGACTAACACCTACAATGAGCAGTTCTTC. It translates to CASRPRTNTYNEQFF.

The chain employs TRBV3-1 (or the pseudogene TRBV3-2) and TRBJ2-3, with D unresolved. V gave up 4 bases and J gave up 1 base, with 9 bases separating them. Germline values: CDR1 LGHDT, CDR2 YNNKEL (reference sequence). The CDR3 sequence is 14 residues long. DNA of the CDR3: TGTGCCAGCAGCCGGGCCTCCGGCACAGATACGCAGTATTTT. Translation gives CASSRASGTDTQYF.

This sequence joins TRBV7-2 and TRBJ1-4; 9 bases line up with TRBD1. Germline lookup yields CDR1 SGHTA and CDR2 FQGNSA. The CDR3 has 17 residues. The V and J ends lost 4 bases and 4 bases, in that order; junction bases with no gene match: 10. Here the CDR3 reads CASSSYRTGEGNEKLFF. CDR3 coding DNA: TGTGCCAGCAGCTCCTATAGGACAGGGGAGGGTAATGAAAAACTGTTTTTT.

The J gene is TRBJ2-7, the V gene TRBV6-2 or TRBV6-3, with D hard to call. This CDR3 region has 12 residues. Looked up from germline, CDR1 is MNHEY and CDR2 is SVGEGT. Between the trimmed V and J ends, which lost 6 bases and 4 bases, there was a span of 10 bases. For the CDR3, the DNA is TGTGCCAGCAGCCGCCTACCTTACGAGCAGTACTTC. Translated, it gives CASSRLPYEQYF.

This chain uses TRBV6-6 with TRBJ2-7; perhaps TRBD1 as D (6 bases). Germline CDR1 MNHNY, CDR2 SVGAGI (reference sequence). V lost 5 bases to trimming and J lost 1 base, with 9 bases between them. The length of the CDR3 is 13 residues. CDR3 DNA: TGTGCCAGCAGTCGTACAGGGTCCTACGAGCAGTACTTC. Residues: CASSRTGSYEQYF.

The chain uses TRBV27 and TRBJ2-1; TRBD2 matches at 10 bases. V gave up 6 bases and J gave up 3 bases; unmatched junction bases: 2. Germline CDR1 MNHEY, CDR2 SMNVEV (reference sequence). The CDR3 is made up of 14 amino acids. CDR3 region: CASRLAGLYNEQFF. CDR3 sequence (DNA): TGTGCCAGCAGACTAGCGGGACTCTACAATGAGCAGTTCTTC.

The V gene is TRBV5-1, the J gene TRBJ2-5; weak D call: TRBD1 (7 bases). In germline, CDR1 is SGHRS, CDR2 YFSETQ. V gave up 4 bases and J gave up 4 bases, with 20 bases separating them. The CDR3 sequence is 16 residues long. The CDR3 DNA reads as TGCGCCAGCAGCAGTATACAGGGGAAAGCGGGAGAGACCCAGTACTTC. Translated: CASSSIQGKAGETQYF.

The V gene is TRBV18, the J gene TRBJ1-2; no reliable D call. The ends were cut back, 1 base at V and 6 bases at J, with 9 bases in the middle. CDR1 is KGHSH, CDR2 LQKENI, per germline. This CDR3 has 13 amino acids. CDR3 loop: CASSPRLGDGYTF. The CDR3 nucleotides read TGTGCCAGCTCACCACGTCTCGGGGATGGCTACACCTTC.

The rearrangement uses TRBV24-1 and TRBJ2-1; D remains ambiguous. Germline CDR1 and CDR2: KGHDR and SFDVKD. The CDR3 spans 11 residues. V lost 6 bases to trimming and J lost 8 bases, with 7 bases between them. The CDR3 loop is CATSNGHEQFF. CDR3 bases: TGTGCCACCAGTAATGGGCATGAGCAGTTCTTC.

The chain joins TRBV7-9 to TRBJ1-1, with 7 bases fitting TRBD1. V lost 5 bases to trimming and J lost 4 bases; unmatched junction nucleotides: 7. There are 14 residues in the CDR3. Germline V gene sequence: CDR1 SEHNR, CDR2 FQNEAQ (reference sequence). CDR3 in DNA: TGTGCCAGCAGCATTCAATCAGGGGGCACTGAAGCTTTCTTT. Translation: CASSIQSGGTEAFF.